This paragraph reports one T cell receptor beta chain. Its specificity is unknown. Sequenced by immunoSEQ multiplex PCR; TCRdb stores in-frame clones only, minus some. The top ten hold under 45% of the sample, which has fewer than 15,000 clones, 85% to 90% seen once. Every patient was affected by relapse after autologous stem cell transplantation, while exposure to brentuximab vedotin was not uniform. These data are taken from a study of PD-1 blockade in classical Hodgkin lymphoma. Study-wide points: Repertoire differences lack defined causes, possibly disease activity or prior therapy. Reports indicated that newly diagnosed patients had lower baseline TCR diversity than healthy donors did. Patients who began taking nivolumab under 1 year after ASCT were left out.

V dropped 2 bases and J dropped 2; count of bases not matched to a gene: 4. Germline V gene sequence: CDR1 SGHNT, CDR2 YYREEE (reference sequence). The CDR3 loop spans 17 amino acids. The V and J genes are TRBV5-4 and TRBJ1-6; TRBD1 matches at 10 bases. Sequenced here: peripheral blood mononuclear cells (PBMCs), sampled at baseline. The receptor was derived from a human donor with classical Hodgkin lymphoma. The CDR3 nucleotides read TGTGCCAGCAGCTTCGGACAGGGGGGTGCCTATAATTCACCCCTCCACTTT. It specifies CASSFGQGGAYNSPLHF.